These 23 T cell receptor beta chains came from one sample sequenced in a study of shared clonotypes between healthy human individuals. CD45RO-negative cells were positively selected for CCR7, leaving out terminally differentiated effector memory CD45RA+ cells. The data were produced by immunoSEQ multiplex PCR, yet TCRdb's version contains in-frame clones alone and is incomplete. Among roughly 2.1 million clones, about 93% were seen once, and the ten largest hold more than 1.5%. The source material was naive CD8+ T cells from PBMCs. These receptors were collected from a man between 18 and 29 years old in good health. Some clones in this sample may be carry-over from other donors' samples.

This rearrangement joins TRBV7-9 to TRBJ2-3, with D perhaps matching TRBD2 (6 bases). The CDR3 is 17 residues long. V was shortened by 4 bases and J by 4 bases, with 21 bases between the two germline ends. Germline values: CDR1 SEHNR, CDR2 FQNEAQ (reference sequence). CDR3 bases: TGTGCCAGCAGCTCTCTCGTGGCTAGCGAAGGTGCAGATACGCAGTATTTT. This encodes CASSSLVASEGADTQYF.

The chain couples TRBV18 to TRBJ2-7, with 8 nucleotides matching TRBD1. Germline loops: CDR1 KGHSH, CDR2 LQKENI. CDR3 length: 15 residues. Unmatched junction bases numbered 8, after V lost 6 bases and J lost 1 base. CDR3 sequence (DNA): TGTGCCAGCTCGGACCGGGACAGGATATCCTACGAGCAGTACTTC. Its protein product is CASSDRDRISYEQYF.

V usage is TRBV27 and J usage is TRBJ2-7; TRBD1 matches 8 bases. The CDR3 extends over 13 amino acids. In germline, CDR1 is MNHEY, CDR2 SMNVEV (reference sequence). With 2 bases clipped from V and 6 bases from J, the junction kept 3 bases outside the gene matches. The CDR3 sequence is CASSLNGQGEQYF. In nucleotides, the CDR3 is TGTGCCAGCAGTTTAAACGGACAGGGCGAGCAGTACTTC.

The chain carries TRBV27 and TRBJ2-3; no firm D call. Looked up from germline, CDR1 is MNHEY and CDR2 is SMNVEV (reference sequence). Trimming took off 3 bases at V and 6 bases at J, with 7 bases between the two ends. This CDR3 contains 12 residues. CDR3 in DNA: TGTGCCAGCAGTTTTGCTTGGGATACGCAGTATTTT. Translating it yields CASSFAWDTQYF.

The chain uses TRBV6-6 and TRBJ2-3; D not certain. In germline, CDR1 is MNHNY, CDR2 SVGAGI (reference sequence). V lost 7 bases and J 6 bases, leaving 20 bases between the germline ends. This CDR3 is 15 amino acids long. Written as DNA, the CDR3 is TGTGCCAGCAACTCCCCGAGGCCTCTGGGGGATACGCAGTATTTT. Protein product: CASNSPRPLGDTQYF.

This rearrangement joins TRBV18 to TRBJ2-2; weak D call: TRBD1 (5 bases). Trimming cost V 1 base and J 3 bases, with 9 bases left between them. CDR1 and CDR2 from the germline V gene are KGHSH and LQKENI. CDR3 length: 15 residues. The CDR3 DNA follows: TGTGCCAGCTCACCACTAAGGGGTTACACCGGGGAGCTGTTTTTT. This encodes CASSPLRGYTGELFF. The full variable domain, with the rest looked up from reference TRBV18 and TRBJ2-2, is NAGVMQNPRHLVRRRGQEARLRCSPMKGHSHVYWYRQLPEEGLKFMVYLQKENIIDESGMPKERFSAEFPKEGPSILRIQQVVRGDSAAYFCASSPLRGYTGELFFGEGSRLTVL.

The chain combines TRBV29-1 with TRBJ2-7; D is unresolved. In germline, CDR1 is SQVTM, CDR2 ANQGSEA. Trimming stripped 4 bases from V and 2 bases from J, with 15 bases between. The CDR3 contains 14 residues. In DNA, the CDR3 is TGCAGCGTTGGTGAGTCGGACCCCACCTACGAGCAGTACTTC. Its translation is CSVGESDPTYEQYF.

The chain links TRBV9 to TRBJ1-2; D is perhaps TRBD1 (6 bases). Looked up from germline, CDR1 is SGDLS and CDR2 is YYNGEE. This CDR3 comprises 13 residues. The germline V and J ends were trimmed by 4 bases and 13 bases, with 20 bases remaining between them. CDR3 sequence: CASSPGGPREGTF. The CDR3 coding sequence is TGTGCCAGCAGCCCGGGGGGGCCCCGGGAGGGCACCTTC.

The chain has TRBV28 and TRBJ2-7; the match to TRBD2 covers 12 bases. CDR1 and CDR2 from the germline V gene are MDHEN and SYDVKM. CDR3 length: 20 residues. V gave up 4 bases and J gave up 2 bases; unmatched junction bases: 18. Here the CDR3 DNA reads TGTGCCAGCAGTTCCCCGCAGTCGACTAGCGGGAGTTTTCCGGCCTACGAGCAGTACTTC. Its translation is CASSSPQSTSGSFPAYEQYF.

The rearrangement joins TRBV19 to TRBJ2-5; no clear D gene. Germline loops: CDR1 LNHDA, CDR2 SQIVND (reference sequence). The CDR3 is 14 amino acids. V was pared by 2 bases and J by 4 bases, with 11 bases between. The CDR3 loop reads CASSIMGISETQYF. The CDR3 DNA follows: TGTGCCAGTAGTATAATGGGGATTTCAGAGACCCAGTACTTC.

This sequence joins TRBV10-3 and TRBJ2-7; no clear D gene. Trimming left V 4 bases short and J 7 bases short, with 26 bases between. This CDR3 region has 17 residues. Per germline, CDR1 ENHRY and CDR2 SYGVKD. The CDR3 here is CAISVKVEGWVTGEQYF. For the CDR3, the DNA is TGTGCCATCAGTGTGAAGGTCGAAGGATGGGTTACTGGGGAGCAGTACTTC.

The rearrangement joins TRBV2 to TRBJ2-1; D unclear. The CDR3 totals 10 residues. Germline CDR1 SNHLY, CDR2 FYNNEI. Trimming removed 8 bases from V and 9 bases from J, with 8 bases in between. Here the CDR3 DNA reads TGTGCCAGCGAGTGGAGTGAGCAGTTCTTC. Amino acids: CASEWSEQFF.

Written as DNA, the CDR3 is TGTGCCAGCAGCGTAAGACGAGGGACAGGGATTTCCTACGAGCAGTACTTC. This translates into CASSVRRGTGISYEQYF. The rearrangement uses TRBV7-8 and TRBJ2-7, with 9 bases matching TRBD1. The CDR3 runs 17 residues. In germline, CDR1 is SGHVS, CDR2 FQNEAQ. The ends lost 5 bases at V and 1 base at J; junction bases unmatched: 12.

J is TRBJ2-5 and V is TRBV28; 7 bases match TRBD1. Germline CDR1 and CDR2: MDHEN and SYDVKM. This CDR3 has 15 residues. V dropped 7 bases and J dropped 2; count of bases not matched to a gene: 10. The CDR3, as DNA: TGTGCCAGCAACAAAGACAGGGTCGGTCAAGAGACCCAGTACTTC. This encodes CASNKDRVGQETQYF.

This chain connects TRBV7-6 to TRBJ1-1; D is uncertain. The germline V gene encodes CDR1 SGHVS and CDR2 FNYEAQ. V lost 6 bases to trimming and J lost 4 bases, with 18 bases between them. CDR3 length: 15 residues. CDR3 in DNA: TGTGCCAGCAGGCTTAAGGAAGGAGTGAGCACTGAAGCTTTCTTT. Protein: CASRLKEGVSTEAFF.

The chain has TRBV27 and TRBJ2-3, with 7 positions matching TRBD1. The CDR3 totals 14 residues. J lost 6 bases, V lost 3 bases, and 6 bases had no gene match. Per germline, CDR1 MNHEY and CDR2 SMNVEV (reference sequence). CDR3 residues: CASSFTGARDTQYF. CDR3 DNA sequence: TGTGCCAGCAGTTTTACAGGGGCGCGGGATACGCAGTATTTT.

This clone was counted once. CDR3 loop: CASSLRTGGEYEQYF. The CDR3 DNA follows: TGCGCCAGCAGCTTGAGGACAGGGGGCGAGTACGAGCAGTACTTC. The chain recombines TRBV5-1 with TRBJ2-7; 11 bases are shared with TRBD1. V dropped 1 base and J dropped 4; count of bases not matched to a gene: 4. The CDR3 is made up of 15 amino acids. Germline CDR1 and CDR2: SGHRS and YFSETQ. Drawing the rest from reference TRBV5-1 and TRBJ2-7, the complete variable domain is KAGVTQTPRYLIKTRGQQVTLSCSPISGHRSVSWYQQTPGQGLQFLFEYFSETQRNKGNFPGRFSGRQFSNSRSEMNVSTLELGDSALYLCASSLRTGGEYEQYFGPGTRLTVT.

This clone was observed a handful of times. The rearrangement joins TRBV4-1 to TRBJ1-5; D ambiguous. Trimming took off 1 base at V and 2 bases at J, with 6 bases between the two ends. This CDR3 has 14 amino acids. Germline V gives CDR1 MGHRA, CDR2 YSYEKL. In DNA, the CDR3 is TGCGCCAGCAGCCAAGGATACCGCAATCAGCCCCAGCATTTT. Protein: CASSQGYRNQPQHF.

The sample holds a few counts of this clone. The CDR3 region has the DNA TGTGCCAGCAGCTTCATCAGCACTGAAGCTTTCTTT. Translating gives CASSFISTEAFF. This chain uses TRBV13 with TRBJ1-1; no firm D call. The V gene's germline CDR1 is PRHDT and CDR2 FYEKMQ (reference sequence). V was trimmed by 3 bases and J by 4 bases, leaving 6 bases between them. This CDR3 spans 12 amino acids. The variable domain in full, completed from reference TRBV13 and TRBJ1-1, reads AAGVIQSPRHLIKEKRETATLKCYPIPRHDTVYWYQQGPGQDPQFLISFYEKMQSDKGSIPDRFSAQQFSDYHSELNMSSLELGDSALYFCASSFISTEAFFGQGTRLTVV.

V and J are TRBV19 and TRBJ1-1, with TRBD1 as a possible D gene (5 bases). Deletions cut 5 bases from V and 4 bases from J, with 8 bases between. CDR1 and CDR2 (germline): LNHDA, SQIVND (reference sequence). The CDR3 covers 12 residues. As DNA, the CDR3 is TGTGCCAGTAGTTTAGGGGCCACTGAAGCTTTCTTT. Protein: CASSLGATEAFF. The entire variable domain, with the rest obtained from reference TRBV19 and TRBJ1-1, is as follows: DGGITQSPKYLFRKEGQNVTLSCEQNLNHDAMYWYRQDPGQGLRLIYYSQIVNDFQKGDIAEGYSVSREKKESFPLTVTSAQKNPTAFYLCASSLGATEAFFGQGTRLTVV.

The genes are TRBV5-4 and TRBJ2-7; D uncertain. V was clipped by 4 bases and J by 6 bases, with 11 bases between them. Looked up from germline, CDR1 is SGHNT and CDR2 is YYREEE (reference sequence). CDR3 length: 12 residues. The CDR3 loop is CASSASLGEQYF. The DNA of the CDR3 is TGTGCCAGCAGCGCCTCCTTGGGCGAGCAGTACTTC.

The J gene is TRBJ2-1, the V gene TRBV28, with D perhaps TRBD2 (6 bases). CDR3 length: 14 amino acids. Trimming took 2 bases from V and 9 from J, leaving 14 bases between them. Germline V gene sequence: CDR1 MDHEN, CDR2 SYDVKM. DNA of the CDR3: TGTGCCAGCAGTTTAGGGGGACTCATGGGTGAGCAGTTCTTC. Residues: CASSLGGLMGEQFF.

This chain links TRBV7-6 with TRBJ2-1; TRBD2 aligns across 7 bases. This CDR3 comprises 16 residues. Germline CDR1 reads SGHVS; CDR2 reads FNYEAQ. Losses at the gene ends were 3 bases for V and 6 bases for J; bases not matched to a gene: 11. As DNA, the CDR3 is TGTGCCAGCAGCTTTGGTGGGAGGGCTCCGATCAATGAGCAGTTCTTC. This gives the protein CASSFGGRAPINEQFF. Looking up the rest from reference TRBV7-6 and TRBJ2-1 gives the full variable domain: GAGVSQSPRYKVTKRGQDVALRCDPISGHVSLYWYRQALGQGPEFLTYFNYEAQQDKSGLPNDRFSAERPEGSISTLTIQRTEQRDSAMYRCASSFGGRAPINEQFFGPGTRLTVL.